This TCR beta chain was captured by sequencing in a study of blood T cell repertoires in COVID-19. Study background: From the United States, Italy and Spain came samples of acute and convalescent COVID-19.

In its sample, this clone was seen once. This CDR3 has 15 amino acids. V was shortened by 5 bases and J by 0 bases, with 14 bases between the two germline ends. The germline CDR1 and CDR2 sequences are SGHTA and FQGNSA. Original processing notes: Reference gene primer amplification in the assay estimated nucleated cell counts. Sequencing was performed with immunoSEQ multiplex PCR; in TCRdb, only in-frame clones are kept and a portion is missing. D and trimming come from the DNA, and the V and J calls and clone size come from that table. The sample shows roughly 70,000 clones, 86% of them seen only once.

The receptor was derived from an older man with active COVID-19. The sequenced material came from peripheral blood. This rearrangement joins TRBV7-2 to TRBJ2-7; maybe TRBD2 (7 bases). The CDR3 reads CASSLGGAGSYEQYF. The CDR3 bases are TGTGCCAGCAGCCTGGGGGGGGCAGGCTCCTACGAGCAGTACTTC. The full variable domain, its missing parts supplied by reference TRBV7-2 and TRBJ2-7, is GAGVSQSPSNKVTEKGKDVELRCDPISGHTALYWYRQSLGQGLEFLIYFQGNSAPDKSGLPSDRFSAERTGGSVSTLTIQRTQQEDSAVYLCASSLGGAGSYEQYFGPGTRLTVT.